The 29 T cell receptor beta chains reported below all come from one sample, sequenced in a study of response to subunit inactivated influenza vaccine. TCRdb recomputed calls from the RT-PCR reads with MiXCR, one row per CDR3 protein. The table lists some 850,000 distinct CDR3 sequences, around 18% of them singletons. Sequenced material: PBMCs from blood, taken roughly 5 days after vaccination. All receptors derive from a man in his fifties or sixties who received an inactivated influenza vaccine.

The table lists this clonotype with many counts. The chain joins TRBV5-1 to TRBJ2-5; tentative D call: TRBD2 (5 bases). This CDR3 has 14 residues. With 1 base removed from V and 5 bases from J, the gap between germline ends came to 12 bases. The V gene's germline CDR1 is SGHRS and CDR2 YFSETQ. This CDR3 reads CASSLSRGAETQYF. The CDR3 DNA sequence: TGCGCCAGCAGCTTGAGTCGGGGTGCGGAGACCCAGTACTTC.

This chain connects TRBV6-1 to TRBJ2-2, with D possibly called TRBD1 or TRBD2 (6 bases each). The CDR3 runs 14 residues. Trimming cost V 6 bases and J 6 bases, with 14 bases left between them. In germline, CDR1 is MNHNS, CDR2 SASEGT. CDR3 in amino acids: CASSRGHGAGELFF. In DNA, the CDR3 is TGTGCCAGCAGCCGGGGGCATGGGGCCGGGGAGCTGTTTTTT.

This chain connects TRBV7-2 to TRBJ1-5; D is possibly TRBD1 (6 bases). The CDR3 contains 14 residues. Trimming removed 2 bases at V and 5 bases at J, with 10 bases between. Germline lookup yields CDR1 SGHTA and CDR2 FQGNSA. CDR3 nucleotide sequence: TGTGCCAGCAGCTTAAAAGGGGGGCATCAGCCCCAGCATTTT. Residues: CASSLKGGHQPQHF.

The genes are TRBV10-3 and TRBJ2-7, with D perhaps TRBD1 (7 bases). The V gene lost 6 bases and the J gene lost 6 bases, with 15 bases spanning the gap. The CDR3 is 13 residues long. From germline, CDR1 is ENHRY and CDR2 SYGVKD. The DNA for the CDR3 is TGTGCCATCAGCGGCGGGACAGCGCGCGAGCAGTACTTC. Amino acid sequence: CAISGGTAREQYF.

The J gene is TRBJ2-5, the V gene TRBV7-7, with a tentative D call TRBD1 (6 bases). The germline CDR1 and CDR2 sequences are SSHAT and FNYEAQ (reference sequence). This CDR3 is built from 13 residues. CDR3 sequence reads: CSSTTGLQETQYF. The CDR3 nucleotides read TGTTCTAGCACTACAGGGCTCCAAGAGACCCAGTACTTC.

V usage is TRBV7-2 and J usage is TRBJ2-1, with 12 bases matching TRBD2. CDR1 and CDR2 (germline): SGHTA, FQGNSA. The V gene end was trimmed by 6 bases and the J gene end by 7 bases; junction bases not matched to a gene: 10. The CDR3 is 16 amino acids. The CDR3 sequence: CASSRAGTSGGNEQFF. The CDR3 DNA reads as TGTGCCAGCAGTCGCGCCGGCACTAGCGGGGGGAATGAGCAGTTCTTC.

The V and J genes are TRBV20-1 and TRBJ1-4; D possibly corresponds to TRBD1 (5 bases). CDR1 and CDR2 from the germline V gene are DFQATT and SNEGSKA (reference sequence). Deletions cut 6 bases from V and 4 bases from J, with 18 bases between. This CDR3 contains 15 residues. CDR3 amino acids: CSARPGGKVNEKLFF. CDR3 sequence (DNA): TGCAGTGCCCGCCCGGGGGGAAAGGTTAATGAAAAACTGTTTTTT.

V is TRBV20-1 and J is TRBJ2-3; TRBD2 agrees at 8 bases. Germline CDR1 and CDR2: DFQATT and SNEGSKA (reference sequence). The length of the CDR3 is 14 residues. V lost 3 bases to trimming and J lost 7 bases; unmatched junction nucleotides: 9. The CDR3 loop is CSASGLAGLNTQYF. The CDR3 DNA reads TGCAGTGCTAGTGGGCTAGCGGGCCTCAATACGCAGTATTTT.

In this sample, this clonotype turned up many times. This chain joins TRBV29-1 and TRBJ2-7, with D unresolved. The CDR3 consists of 12 residues. With 3 bases removed from V and 0 bases from J, the gap between germline ends came to 6 bases. Germline lookup yields CDR1 SQVTM and CDR2 ANQGSEA. The CDR3 loop is CSVEDDSYEQYF. In DNA form, the CDR3 reads TGCAGCGTTGAGGACGACTCCTACGAGCAGTACTTC.

The V gene is TRBV12-3 or TRBV12-4, the J gene TRBJ2-1; maybe TRBD2 (6 bases). CDR3 length: 15 amino acids. V shed 6 bases and J shed 4 bases, with 16 bases lying between them. The CDR3 bases are TGTGCCAGCAGACTGGGACTCGACAATTACAATGAGCAGTTCTTC. Amino acid sequence: CASRLGLDNYNEQFF.

There are a few counts of this clonotype. The chain carries TRBV15 and TRBJ2-5, with D uncertain. Germline-derived CDR1 and CDR2 are LNHNV and YYDKDF (reference sequence). Trimming left V 5 bases short and J 3 bases short, with 7 bases between. The CDR3 runs 12 residues. The CDR3 loop reads CATSRWEETQYF. DNA of the CDR3: TGTGCCACCAGCCGGTGGGAAGAGACCCAGTACTTC.

The chain couples TRBV20-1 to TRBJ2-5; 7 bases map to TRBD2. V lost 0 bases and J lost 1; bases outside the gene matches: 5. Germline V gene data show CDR1 as DFQATT and CDR2 as SNEGSKA (reference sequence). CDR3 size: 15 residues. CDR3 residues: CSARDPLAVQETQYF. The CDR3 bases are TGCAGTGCTAGAGATCCCCTAGCGGTCCAAGAGACCCAGTACTTC.

This chain joins TRBV15 and TRBJ2-2; D gene unclear. Trimming stripped 0 bases from V and 5 bases from J, with 10 bases between. CDR3 size: 15 residues. Germline V lookup: CDR1 LNHNV, CDR2 YYDKDF (reference sequence). This chain's CDR3 is CATSRDPQRTGELFF. The CDR3 nucleotides read TGTGCCACCAGCAGAGATCCGCAAAGGACCGGGGAGCTGTTTTTT.

The chain uses TRBV20-1 and TRBJ2-1; either TRBD1 or TRBD2 may supply D (5 bases each). The CDR3 has 14 residues. Trimming pared 3 bases from V and 6 bases from J, leaving 15 bases between. CDR1 is DFQATT, CDR2 SNEGSKA, per germline (reference sequence). The CDR3 DNA reads TGCAGTGCTAGGATCGGGAAGGGGTCCAATGAGCAGTTCTTC. Translation gives CSARIGKGSNEQFF.

V gene TRBV29-1 combines with J gene TRBJ2-3; 7 nucleotides align to TRBD1. The germline V gene has CDR1 SQVTM and CDR2 ANQGSEA. Trimming removed 8 bases from V and 4 bases from J; junction bases left unmatched: 15. The CDR3 spans 15 residues. The CDR3 spells CSMFLQGVNADTQYF. The CDR3 DNA sequence: TGCAGCATGTTTCTTCAGGGGGTAAACGCAGATACGCAGTATTTT.

Ten or more counts support this clonotype. The CDR3 region has the DNA TGTGCCAGCAGTTCAGGGGGGCTAAGCACTGAAGCTTTCTTT. Its translation: CASSSGGLSTEAFF. The rearrangement links TRBV12-3 or TRBV12-4 to TRBJ1-1, with TRBD1 matching 7 bases. The CDR3 totals 14 residues. V was pared by 4 bases and J by 4 bases, with 6 bases of the junction left unmatched.

Regarding this clonotype: A much larger clone differs by one base, so this may be a read error. The chain has TRBV6-6 and TRBJ1-2, with unresolved D. The V end was cut by 0 bases, the J end by 3 bases, with 2 bases between. The CDR3 sequence is 12 residues long. Germline loops: CDR1 MNHNY, CDR2 SVGAGI (reference sequence). CDR3 sequence: CASSYSDYGYTF. The CDR3 bases are TGTGCCAGCAGTTACTCGGACTATGGCTACACCTTC.

A single count supports this clonotype. The chain links TRBV20-1 to TRBJ2-2; tentative D call: TRBD1 (5 bases). Germline CDR1 is DFQATT and CDR2 is SNEGSKA (reference sequence). The length of the CDR3 is 15 residues. V was shortened by 3 bases and J by 4 bases, with 15 bases between the two germline ends. The CDR3 nucleotides are TGCAGTGCTAGTTTTCAGGGCCCGTTCACCGGGGAGCTGTTTTTT. Its protein is CSASFQGPFTGELFF.

This clonotype was observed a handful of times. The chain recombines TRBV7-2 with TRBJ1-2; D may be TRBD1 (6 bases). V dropped 5 bases and J dropped 8 bases, with 18 bases sitting between them. The CDR3 loop spans 14 amino acids. The germline CDR1 and CDR2 sequences are SGHTA and FQGNSA. CDR3 loop: CASSPASAGDGYTF. The CDR3 nucleotides are TGTGCCAGCAGCCCGGCCTCGGCAGGGGACGGCTACACCTTC.

The V gene is TRBV3-1, the J gene TRBJ2-7; D is unresolved. The CDR3 is 13 residues long. Trimming cost V 2 bases and J 5 bases, with 10 bases left between them. Germline-derived CDR1 and CDR2 are LGHDT and YNNKEL (reference sequence). The CDR3 bases are TGTGCCAGCAGCCAACGGACCGCTAACGAGCAGTACTTC. Translation: CASSQRTANEQYF.

The chain carries TRBV5-1 and TRBJ2-3; D call uncertain. The V end lost 0 bases, the J end lost 5 bases, and 10 bases lay between the germline ends. The CDR3 spans 14 residues. Germline V gene sequence: CDR1 SGHRS, CDR2 YFSETQ. CDR3 protein: CASSLGRGKDTQYF. The CDR3 DNA follows: TGCGCCAGCAGCTTGGGACGAGGCAAAGATACGCAGTATTTT.

This clonotype has more than one count but fewer than ten. The CDR3 loop reads CASSLGGRGEQFF. CDR3 DNA sequence: TGTGCCAGCAGCTTAGGGGGGAGGGGGGAGCAGTTCTTC. The chain couples TRBV11-2 to TRBJ2-1, with D perhaps matching TRBD2 (7 bases). Trimming cost V 1 base and J 10 bases, with 11 bases left between them. CDR3 length: 13 residues. Germline-derived CDR1 and CDR2 are SGHAT and FQNNGV. Full variable domain (rest looked up from reference TRBV11-2 and TRBJ2-1): EAGVAQSPRYKIIEKRQSVAFWCNPISGHATLYWYQQILGQGPKLLIQFQNNGVVDDSQLPKDRFSAERLKGVDSTLKIQPAKLEDSAVYLCASSLGGRGEQFFGPGTRLTVL.

This clonotype has a count of ten or more. The J gene is TRBJ1-1, the V gene TRBV20-1, with TRBD1 as a possible D gene (5 bases). CDR3 length equals 10 residues. Per the germline V gene, CDR1 is DFQATT and CDR2 is SNEGSKA (reference sequence). The chain's CDR3 is CTGPTTEAFF. DNA for the CDR3: TGCACGGGACCGACTACTGAAGCTTTCTTT.

In this sample, this clonotype turned up a few times. The chain joins TRBV5-6 to TRBJ1-5, with D tentatively TRBD1 (6 bases). The CDR3 runs 16 residues. The germline V and J ends were trimmed by 2 bases and 6 bases, with 18 bases remaining between them. Per the germline V gene, CDR1 is SGHDT and CDR2 is YYEEEE. The DNA for the CDR3 is TGTGCCAGCAGCTTATCGGGGGCTATCGTCTCTCAGCCCCAGCATTTT. This translates into CASSLSGAIVSQPQHF.

The CDR3 DNA follows: TGCAGTGCTAGAGCAGGGGGGGGAAAGGAAAAACTGTTTTTT. Translated: CSARAGGGKEKLFF. The V and J genes are TRBV20-1 and TRBJ1-4; TRBD1 matches 7 bases. Trimming cost V 1 base and J 8 bases; bases outside gene matches: 7. This CDR3 has 14 amino acids. Germline CDR1 is DFQATT and CDR2 is SNEGSKA (reference sequence).

V gene TRBV20-1 combines with J gene TRBJ2-1; TRBD2 is a possible D gene (6 bases). This CDR3 contains 16 residues. From germline, CDR1 is DFQATT and CDR2 SNEGSKA (reference sequence). V lost 0 bases, J lost 0 bases, and 12 bases lay in between. The CDR3 sequence is CSARDPTGVSYNEQFF. DNA of the CDR3: TGCAGTGCTAGAGATCCTACGGGAGTCTCCTACAATGAGCAGTTCTTC.

This clonotype turned up a few times. The chain uses TRBV10-3 and TRBJ2-1; D is undetermined. The germline V and J ends were trimmed by 3 bases and 9 bases, with 9 bases remaining between them. The CDR3 has 12 amino acids. Germline CDR1 reads ENHRY; CDR2 reads SYGVKD. Written as DNA, the CDR3 is TGTGCCATCAGTGAAACAGAAGGTGAGCAGTTCTTC. Its protein product is CAISETEGEQFF.

The V and J genes are TRBV12-3 or TRBV12-4 and TRBJ2-7, with 10 nucleotides matching TRBD2. V shed 8 bases, J shed 9 bases, and the junction held 13 bases outside the gene matches. This CDR3 is built from 14 residues. The CDR3 coding sequence is TGTGCCAGCGAATTCGGACTAGCGGCCGATCGGCAGTACTTC. This gives the protein CASEFGLAADRQYF.

The chain links TRBV5-4 to TRBJ2-5; TRBD2 aligns across 12 bases. The germline gives CDR1 SGHNT, CDR2 YYREEE (reference sequence). V lost 2 bases and J lost 5; bases outside the gene matches: 10. The CDR3 spans 17 residues. CDR3 amino acids: CASSFLKTSGGYETQYF. The CDR3 nucleotides are TGTGCCAGCAGCTTCCTCAAAACTAGCGGGGGGTACGAGACCCAGTACTTC.